This T cell receptor beta chain originates from a study of T cell responses to AZD1222 COVID-19 vaccine. General study findings and limits: Seropositivity was recorded at baseline in only 6 or 7 AZD1222 recipients. All repertoire sampling was performed exclusively after the peak T cell response.

TCRdb keeps only in-frame clones here, not all; method: immunoSEQ multiplex PCR. The table includes about 120,000 clones, roughly 88% detected once. V lost 8 bases to trimming and J lost 0 bases, with 29 bases between them. The CDR3 runs 20 residues. The germline V gene encodes CDR1 SNHLY and CDR2 FYNNEI. About this clone: Its antigen is currently unknown.

Sequenced here: peripheral blood, sampled on day 0 of AZD1222 vaccination. V usage is TRBV2 and J usage is TRBJ1-3; D not certain. This receptor was taken from an adult in good health. CDR3 DNA: TGTGCCAGCCAGGAGAGAACCGCAGTTGTAGGGTGGGACTCTGGAAACACCATATATTTT. Amino acids: CASQERTAVVGWDSGNTIYF.